This T cell receptor (beta chain) was sequenced in a study of blood T cells in healthy people across ages. This clonotype was recorded at least ten times. Then a second PCR, running about 6 to 12 cycles, was carried out with a sample-barcoded 5' primer and a J-beta primer mix. TCRdb redid the calling of the 5' RACE reads with MiXCR, one entry per CDR3 protein. Counted here are 550,000 to 800,000 distinct CDR3 sequences, approximately 31% occurring once; the ten biggest clones make up 15%. The CDR3 has 14 residues. CDR1 and CDR2 from the germline V gene are SGHTA and FQGNSA. The germline V and J ends were trimmed by 4 bases and 6 bases, with 13 bases remaining between them.

Sequencing used blood. This chain connects TRBV7-2 to TRBJ2-4; unclear D gene. This TCR was sampled from a woman aged 80 or over in good health. The CDR3 here is CASSWTPPRNIQYF. In DNA, the CDR3 is TGTGCCAGCAGCTGGACCCCTCCAAGAAACATTCAGTACTTC.